One sample yielded the 16 T cell receptor beta chains listed below, sequenced in a study of blood T cell repertoires in COVID-19. Sequenced by immunoSEQ multiplex PCR; TCRdb stores in-frame clones only, minus some. In the table there are about 170,000 clones, under 90% of which are singletons. The sequencing input was peripheral blood. These receptors were taken from a woman of 80 years or more with active or convalescent COVID-19.

The chain links TRBV19 to TRBJ2-3, with TRBD1 as a possible D gene (6 bases). From germline, CDR1 is LNHDA and CDR2 SQIVND (reference sequence). Trimming stripped 5 bases from V and 0 bases from J, with 12 bases between. This CDR3 is 15 amino acids long. The CDR3 DNA is TGTGCCAGTAGTCCCCAGGGGAGAAGCACAGATACGCAGTATTTT. This translates into CASSPQGRSTDTQYF.

This clone appeared a few times. The chain links TRBV28 to TRBJ1-2; perhaps TRBD1 as D (5 bases). This CDR3 spans 14 amino acids. Germline CDR1 and CDR2: MDHEN and SYDVKM. The V end lost 1 base, the J end lost 8 bases, and 14 bases lay between the germline ends. In nucleotides, the CDR3 is TGTGCCAGCAGTTTATTGGCCAGGGTGGGAGGCTACACCTTC. Translating it yields CASSLLARVGGYTF.

The chain recombines TRBV3-1 (or the pseudogene TRBV3-2) with TRBJ2-5; 11 nucleotides agree with TRBD2. This CDR3 region has 16 residues. CDR1 is LGHDT, CDR2 YNNKEL, per germline (reference sequence). V trimming: 4 bases; J trimming: 1 base; junction bases outside the gene matches: 5. The CDR3 region has the DNA TGTGCCAGCAGCCCGCTGGGACTAGCGGCCCAAGAGACCCAGTACTTC. Translated, it gives CASSPLGLAAQETQYF.

The J gene is TRBJ1-6, the V gene TRBV5-5; possible D gene TRBD1, 6 bases. The CDR3 runs 17 residues. Trimming removed 1 base at V and 9 bases at J, with 20 bases between. CDR1 SGHKS and CDR2 YYEKEE come from the germline V gene (reference sequence). CDR3 region: CASSLRGVGDIGSPLHF. The DNA of the CDR3 is TGTGCCAGCAGCTTGCGTGGGGTTGGGGACATTGGTTCACCCCTCCACTTT.

The sample holds a few counts of this clone. The genes are TRBV7-9 and TRBJ1-2; 10 bases line up with TRBD1. Germline trimming cut 1 base from V and 5 bases from J; bases unmatched to any gene: 1. There are 14 residues in the CDR3. Per the germline V gene, CDR1 is SEHNR and CDR2 is FQNEAQ (reference sequence). The DNA of the CDR3 is TGTGCCAGCAGCTTAGTGGGACAGGGGTATGGCTACACCTTC. The encoded protein is CASSLVGQGYGYTF.

This chain connects TRBV19 to TRBJ1-6; the D is unclear. The V end was cut by 2 bases, the J end by 7 bases, with 9 bases between. This CDR3 spans 14 amino acids. Germline lookup yields CDR1 LNHDA and CDR2 SQIVND (reference sequence). For the CDR3, the DNA is TGTGCCAGTAGTATAAGGGAGAAGAATTCACCCCTCCACTTT. Its protein product is CASSIREKNSPLHF.

V is TRBV28 and J is TRBJ1-5, with D possibly being TRBD1 (6 bases). Germline assignment: CDR1 MDHEN and CDR2 SYDVKM. V shed 9 bases and J shed 2 bases, with 14 bases lying between them. The CDR3 contains 14 residues. The CDR3 spells CASLIHRGNQPQHF. The CDR3 nucleotides are TGTGCCAGTTTAATCCACAGGGGCAATCAGCCCCAGCATTTT.

The chain combines TRBV2 with TRBJ1-1, with 9 positions matching TRBD1. V shed 7 bases, J shed 11 bases, and the junction held 20 bases outside the gene matches. CDR1 and CDR2 (germline): SNHLY, FYNNEI. The CDR3 has 16 amino acids. The CDR3 protein is CASTMNPGQGDGGAFF. As DNA, the CDR3 is TGTGCCAGCACCATGAATCCGGGACAGGGAGACGGTGGGGCTTTCTTT.

The chain employs TRBV5-6 and TRBJ2-2; perhaps TRBD2 as D (6 bases). Germline CDR1 and CDR2: SGHDT and YYEEEE. V was shortened by 3 bases and J by 0 bases, with 18 bases between the two germline ends. This CDR3 is 18 amino acids long. CDR3 DNA: TGTGCCAGCAGCTCCCGGGGACTTACCAGAACGAACACCGGGGAGCTGTTTTTT. Translating gives CASSSRGLTRTNTGELFF.

This chain joins TRBV21-1 and TRBJ2-5; TRBD2, as called in the table, went unchecked against the DNA. TRBV21-1 is reported as a pseudogene. CDR3 length: 18 amino acids. The CDR3, as DNA: TGTGCCAGCATTCTATCGGGACTAGCGGGAGTCGGGCGCGAGACCCAGTACTTC. Amino acid sequence: CASILSGLAGVGRETQYF.

The V and J genes are TRBV19 and TRBJ2-3; 8 nucleotides match TRBD1. Trimming removed 5 bases from V and 5 bases from J; junction bases left unmatched: 9. CDR3 length: 15 residues. Germline V lookup: CDR1 LNHDA, CDR2 SQIVND (reference sequence). The DNA for the CDR3 is TGTGCCAGTAGTCCGGTCCCGGGACAGGTAGATACGCAGTATTTT. This gives the protein CASSPVPGQVDTQYF.

Of note for this clone: Other nucleotide sequences in the sample specify the same CDR3. The CDR3 nucleotides are TGTGCCAGCAGTGAAGTAAGAGGTCAGCCCCAGCATTTT. Its translation is CASSEVRGQPQHF. The chain joins TRBV2 to TRBJ1-5; D is uncertain. CDR1 is SNHLY and CDR2 is FYNNEI in the germline V gene. V lost 1 base and J 6 bases, leaving 7 bases between the germline ends. The CDR3 sequence is 13 residues long. The variable domain in full, completed from reference TRBV2 and TRBJ1-5, reads EPEVTQTPSHQVTQMGQEVILRCVPISNHLYFYWYRQILGQKVEFLVSFYNNEISEKSEIFDDQFSVERPDGSNFTLKIRSTKLEDSAMYFCASSEVRGQPQHFGDGTRLSIL.

The V gene is TRBV18, the J gene TRBJ2-6, with TRBD1 as a possible D gene (5 bases). In germline, CDR1 is KGHSH, CDR2 LQKENI. The CDR3 is 17 amino acids. Trimming cost V 6 bases and J 1 base, with 16 bases left between them. Here the CDR3 reads CASSVGQGSSGANVLTF. In DNA, the CDR3 is TGTGCCAGCTCCGTCGGACAAGGAAGTTCTGGGGCCAACGTCCTGACTTTC. The variable domain in full, with the rest retrieved from reference TRBV18 and TRBJ2-6, is NAGVMQNPRHLVRRRGQEARLRCSPMKGHSHVYWYRQLPEEGLKFMVYLQKENIIDESGMPKERFSAEFPKEGPSILRIQQVVRGDSAAYFCASSVGQGSSGANVLTFGAGSRLTVL.

The chain has TRBV10-3 and TRBJ2-1; 11 nucleotides agree with TRBD2. Germline V gene sequence: CDR1 ENHRY, CDR2 SYGVKD. The CDR3 length is 15 residues. V shed 6 bases and J 7 bases; nucleotides not matched to a gene: 8. This chain's CDR3 is CAIRELAGVGNEQFF. CDR3 nucleotides: TGTGCCATCAGAGAACTAGCGGGAGTAGGAAATGAGCAGTTCTTC.

The CDR3 nucleotides read TGTGCCAGCAGTCAGGGACTAGCGGGAGGGCCAGTATACAATGAGCAGTTCTTC. Its protein product is CASSQGLAGGPVYNEQFF. V is TRBV6-6 and J is TRBJ2-1; the match to TRBD2 covers 16 bases. Trimming cost V 5 bases and J 4 bases; bases outside gene matches: 8. Germline CDR1 reads MNHNY; CDR2 reads SVGAGI (reference sequence). This CDR3 spans 18 amino acids.

This clone occurred a few times. The chain recombines TRBV4-1 with TRBJ2-2; 9 bases match TRBD1. Germline lookup yields CDR1 MGHRA and CDR2 YSYEKL. V gave up 3 bases and J gave up 6 bases; unmatched junction bases: 5. This CDR3 contains 15 residues. The CDR3 region has the DNA TGCGCCAGCAGCCAGGGGGACAGGGACTCCGGGGAGCTGTTTTTT. Translated: CASSQGDRDSGELFF.